This T cell receptor beta chain was sequenced for a study of neurological immune-mediated disorders. Study details: For the roughly 34 multiple sclerosis patients, the disease was relapsing-remitting in some 31 and secondary progressive in 3.

This clonotype was observed many times. There are 16 residues in the CDR3. Germline CDR1 reads SGHTA; CDR2 reads FQGNSA. Germline trimming cut 3 bases from V and 3 bases from J; bases unmatched to any gene: 8. The cDNA was generated by 5'RACE with 10-nucleotide random UMIs. TCRdb re-derived calls from the 5' RACE reads in MiXCR, one entry per CDR3 protein. The table shows 40,000 or so distinct CDR3 sequences, with about 2.3% occurring only once. This clonotype was sampled from a man aged 50-60 years with multiple sclerosis. Sequenced: PBMCs. The chain joins TRBV7-2 to TRBJ2-3; 8 bases are a match to TRBD1. The CDR3 coding sequence is TGTGCCAGCAGCTTTATGGACAGGGAATTTACAGATACGCAGTATTTT. Translation: CASSFMDREFTDTQYF.